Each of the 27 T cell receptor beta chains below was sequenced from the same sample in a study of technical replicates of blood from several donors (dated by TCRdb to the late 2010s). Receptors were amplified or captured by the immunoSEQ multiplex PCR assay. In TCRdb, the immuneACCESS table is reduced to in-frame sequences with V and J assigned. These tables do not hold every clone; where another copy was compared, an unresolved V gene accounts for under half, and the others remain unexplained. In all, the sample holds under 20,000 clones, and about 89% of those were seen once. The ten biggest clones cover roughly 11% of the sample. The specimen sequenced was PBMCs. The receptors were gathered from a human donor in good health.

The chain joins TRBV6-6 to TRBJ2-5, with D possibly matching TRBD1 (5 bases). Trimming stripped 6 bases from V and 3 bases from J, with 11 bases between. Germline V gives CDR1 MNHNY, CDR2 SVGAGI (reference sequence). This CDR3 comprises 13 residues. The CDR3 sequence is CASSLLGEETQYF. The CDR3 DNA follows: TGTGCCAGCAGCCTCCTAGGGGAAGAGACCCAGTACTTC.

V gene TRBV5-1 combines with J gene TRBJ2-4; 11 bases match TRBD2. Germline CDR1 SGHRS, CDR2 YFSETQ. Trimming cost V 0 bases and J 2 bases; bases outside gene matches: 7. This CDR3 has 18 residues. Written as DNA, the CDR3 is TGCGCCAGCAGCTTGGGACTAGCGGGACGGGGTCCCAAAAACATTCAGTACTTC. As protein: CASSLGLAGRGPKNIQYF.

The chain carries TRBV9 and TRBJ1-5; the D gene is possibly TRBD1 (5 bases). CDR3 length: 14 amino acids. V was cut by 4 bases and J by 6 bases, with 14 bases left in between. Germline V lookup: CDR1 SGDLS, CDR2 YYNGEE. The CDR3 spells CASSPQGSGQPQHF. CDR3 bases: TGTGCCAGCAGCCCCCAGGGCTCAGGTCAGCCCCAGCATTTT.

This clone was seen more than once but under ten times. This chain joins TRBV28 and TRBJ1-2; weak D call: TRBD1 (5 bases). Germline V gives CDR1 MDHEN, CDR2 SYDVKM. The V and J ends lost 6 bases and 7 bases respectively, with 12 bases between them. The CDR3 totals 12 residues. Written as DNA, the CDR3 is TGTGCCAGCAGCGCCCAGGGTAGTGGCTACACCTTC. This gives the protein CASSAQGSGYTF.

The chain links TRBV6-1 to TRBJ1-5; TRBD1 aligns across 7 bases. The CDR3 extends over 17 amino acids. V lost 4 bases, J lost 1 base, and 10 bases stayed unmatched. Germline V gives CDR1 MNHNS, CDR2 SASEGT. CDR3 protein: CASSAFLSGQSNQPQHF. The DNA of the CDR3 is TGTGCCAGCAGTGCATTTCTATCGGGACAGAGCAATCAGCCCCAGCATTTT.

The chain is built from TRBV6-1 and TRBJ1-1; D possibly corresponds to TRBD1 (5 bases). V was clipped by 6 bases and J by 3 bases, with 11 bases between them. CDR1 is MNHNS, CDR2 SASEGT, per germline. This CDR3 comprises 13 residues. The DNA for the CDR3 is TGTGCCAGCAGATCCACAGGCGACACTGAAGCTTTCTTT. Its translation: CASRSTGDTEAFF.

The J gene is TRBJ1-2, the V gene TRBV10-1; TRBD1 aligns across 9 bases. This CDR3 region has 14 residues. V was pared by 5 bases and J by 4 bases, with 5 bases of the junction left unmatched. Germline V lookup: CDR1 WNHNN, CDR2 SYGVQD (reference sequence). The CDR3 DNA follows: TGCGCCAGCAGTCCGGGACAGGGCCCCTATGGCTACACCTTC. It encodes CASSPGQGPYGYTF.

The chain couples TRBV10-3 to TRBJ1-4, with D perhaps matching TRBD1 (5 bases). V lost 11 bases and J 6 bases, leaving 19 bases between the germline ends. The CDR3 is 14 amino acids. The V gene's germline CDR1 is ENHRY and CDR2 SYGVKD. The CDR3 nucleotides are TGTGCCTCCAGGGCGGGGGGACGGGATGAAAAACTGTTTTTT. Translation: CASRAGGRDEKLFF.

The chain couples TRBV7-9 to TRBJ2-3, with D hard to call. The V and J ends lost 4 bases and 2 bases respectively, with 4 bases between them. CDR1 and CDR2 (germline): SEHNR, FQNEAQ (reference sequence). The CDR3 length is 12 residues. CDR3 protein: CASSSFTDTQYF. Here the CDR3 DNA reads TGTGCCAGCAGCTCCTTCACAGATACGCAGTATTTT.

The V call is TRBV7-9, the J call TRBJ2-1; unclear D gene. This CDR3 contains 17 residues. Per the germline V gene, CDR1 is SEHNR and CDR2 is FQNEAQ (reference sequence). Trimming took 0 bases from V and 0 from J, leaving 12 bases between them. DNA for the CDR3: TGTGCCAGCAGCTTAGCCAGAGGTTCTAGCTCCTACAATGAGCAGTTCTTC. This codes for CASSLARGSSSYNEQFF.

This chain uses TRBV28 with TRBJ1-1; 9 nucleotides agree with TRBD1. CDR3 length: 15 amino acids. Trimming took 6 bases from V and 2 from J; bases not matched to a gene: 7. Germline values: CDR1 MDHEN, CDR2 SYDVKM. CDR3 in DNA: TGTGCCAGCAGAGAGACAGGGGGGAGAAACACTGAAGCTTTCTTT. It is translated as CASRETGGRNTEAFF.

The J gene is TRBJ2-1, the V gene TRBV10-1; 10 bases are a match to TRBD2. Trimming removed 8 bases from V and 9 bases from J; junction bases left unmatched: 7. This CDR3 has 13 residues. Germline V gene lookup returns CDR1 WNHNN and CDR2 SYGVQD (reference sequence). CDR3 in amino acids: CASGVAGGVEQFF. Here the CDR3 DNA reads TGCGCCAGCGGGGTAGCGGGAGGCGTTGAGCAGTTCTTC.

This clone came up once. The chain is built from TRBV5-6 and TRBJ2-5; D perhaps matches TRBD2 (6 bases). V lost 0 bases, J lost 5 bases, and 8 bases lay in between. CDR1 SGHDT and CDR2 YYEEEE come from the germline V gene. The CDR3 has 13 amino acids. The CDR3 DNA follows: TGTGCCAGCAGCTTGGGGGGGGTTGAGACCCAGTACTTC. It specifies CASSLGGVETQYF.

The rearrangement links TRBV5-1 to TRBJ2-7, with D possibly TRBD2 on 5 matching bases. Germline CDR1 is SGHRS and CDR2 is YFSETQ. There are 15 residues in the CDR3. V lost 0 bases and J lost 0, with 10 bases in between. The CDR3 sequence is CASSLERWSSYEQYF. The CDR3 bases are TGCGCCAGCAGCTTGGAGCGGTGGAGCTCCTACGAGCAGTACTTC.

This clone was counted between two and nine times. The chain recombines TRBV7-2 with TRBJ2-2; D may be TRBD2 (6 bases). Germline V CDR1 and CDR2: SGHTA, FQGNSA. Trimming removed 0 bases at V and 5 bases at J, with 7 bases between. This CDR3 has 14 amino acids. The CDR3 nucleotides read TGTGCCAGCAGCTTAGCGAGCGGGACCGGGGAGCTGTTTTTT. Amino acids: CASSLASGTGELFF.

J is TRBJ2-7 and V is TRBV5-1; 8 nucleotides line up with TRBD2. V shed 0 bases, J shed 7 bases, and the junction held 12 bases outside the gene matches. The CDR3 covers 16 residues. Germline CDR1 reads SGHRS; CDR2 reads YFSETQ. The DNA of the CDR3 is TGCGCCAGCAGCTTGGCGCTAGCGGGCACAGCGGGGGAGCAGTACTTC. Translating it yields CASSLALAGTAGEQYF.

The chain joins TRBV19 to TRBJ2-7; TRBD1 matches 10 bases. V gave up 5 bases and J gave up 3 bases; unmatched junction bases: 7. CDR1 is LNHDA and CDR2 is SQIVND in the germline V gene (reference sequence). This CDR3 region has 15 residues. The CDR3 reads CASSHQGQGIYEQYF. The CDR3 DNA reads TGTGCCAGTAGTCATCAGGGACAGGGGATCTACGAGCAGTACTTC.

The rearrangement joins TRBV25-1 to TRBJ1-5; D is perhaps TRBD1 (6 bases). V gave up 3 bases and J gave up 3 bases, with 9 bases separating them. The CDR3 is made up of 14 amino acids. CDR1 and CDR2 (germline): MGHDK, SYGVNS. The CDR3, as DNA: TGTGCCAGCAGTGAGAGGGGGTTCAATCAGCCCCAGCATTTT. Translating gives CASSERGFNQPQHF.

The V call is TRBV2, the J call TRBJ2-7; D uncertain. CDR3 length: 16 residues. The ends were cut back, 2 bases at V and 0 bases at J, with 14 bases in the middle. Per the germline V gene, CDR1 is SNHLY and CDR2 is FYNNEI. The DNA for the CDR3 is TGTGCCAGCAGTGAATCGCAGCAGGCATCCTCCTACGAGCAGTACTTC. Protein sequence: CASSESQQASSYEQYF.

The CDR3 here is CASSGQGDTGELFF. CDR3 nucleotides: TGTGCCAGCAGTGGACAGGGGGACACCGGGGAGCTGTTTTTT. The genes are TRBV6-1 and TRBJ2-2; 9 nucleotides agree with TRBD1. Trimming took 4 bases from V and 3 from J; bases not matched to a gene: 0. The germline CDR1 and CDR2 sequences are MNHNS and SASEGT. CDR3 size: 14 residues.

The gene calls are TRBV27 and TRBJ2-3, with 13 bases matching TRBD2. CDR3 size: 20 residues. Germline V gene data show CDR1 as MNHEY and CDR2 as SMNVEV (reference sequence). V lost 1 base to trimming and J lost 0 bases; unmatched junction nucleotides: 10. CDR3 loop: CASSLWGLAGRSSSTDTQYF. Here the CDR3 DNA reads TGTGCCAGCAGTTTATGGGGACTAGCGGGACGCTCATCTAGCACAGATACGCAGTATTTT.

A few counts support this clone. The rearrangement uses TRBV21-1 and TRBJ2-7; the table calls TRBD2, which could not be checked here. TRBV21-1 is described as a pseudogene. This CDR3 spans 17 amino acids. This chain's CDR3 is CASSKAGVAGSSYEQYF. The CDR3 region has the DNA TGTGCCAGCAGCAAAGCGGGAGTAGCGGGTAGCTCCTACGAGCAGTACTTC.

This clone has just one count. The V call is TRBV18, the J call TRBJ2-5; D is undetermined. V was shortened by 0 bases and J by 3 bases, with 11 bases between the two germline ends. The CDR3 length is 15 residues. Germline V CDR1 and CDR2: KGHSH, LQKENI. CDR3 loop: CASSPPNHSEETQYF. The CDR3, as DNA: TGTGCCAGCTCACCACCGAACCATTCGGAAGAGACCCAGTACTTC.

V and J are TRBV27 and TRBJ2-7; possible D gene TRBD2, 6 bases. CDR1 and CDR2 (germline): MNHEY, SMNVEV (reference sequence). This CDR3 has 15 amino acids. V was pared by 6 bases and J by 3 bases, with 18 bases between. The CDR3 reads CASSYAGTPLYEQYF. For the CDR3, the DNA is TGTGCCAGCAGCTACGCCGGGACTCCCCTCTACGAGCAGTACTTC.

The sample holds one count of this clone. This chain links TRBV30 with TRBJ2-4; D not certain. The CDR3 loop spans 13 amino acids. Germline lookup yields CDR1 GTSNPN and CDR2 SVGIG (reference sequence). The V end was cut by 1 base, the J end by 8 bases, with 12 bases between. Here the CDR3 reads CAWSERHVYIQYF. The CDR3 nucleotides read TGTGCCTGGAGTGAAAGACACGTCTACATTCAGTACTTC.

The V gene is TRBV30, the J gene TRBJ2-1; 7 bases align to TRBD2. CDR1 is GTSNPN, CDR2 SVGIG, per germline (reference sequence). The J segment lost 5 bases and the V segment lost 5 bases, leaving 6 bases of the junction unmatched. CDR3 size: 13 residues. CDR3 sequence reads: CAWDVRGNNEQFF. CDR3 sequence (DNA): TGTGCCTGGGATGTGCGGGGGAACAATGAGCAGTTCTTC.

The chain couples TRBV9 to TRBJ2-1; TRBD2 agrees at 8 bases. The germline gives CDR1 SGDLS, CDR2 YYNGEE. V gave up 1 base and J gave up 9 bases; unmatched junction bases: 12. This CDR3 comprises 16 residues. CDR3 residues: CASSVTLAGGYGEQFF. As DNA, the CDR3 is TGTGCCAGCAGCGTAACCCTGGCGGGAGGTTATGGTGAGCAGTTCTTC.